This TCR beta chain was captured in a study of graft-versus-host responses after intestinal transplantation. Worth noting for this clone: Its antigen is currently unknown.

The protocol was immunoSEQ multiplex PCR, while the TCRdb copy is restricted to in-frame clones and leaves out a portion. The repertoire holds some 110,000 clones, approximately 93% seen once, with approximately 1.2% in the top ten. CDR1 and CDR2 from the germline V gene are GTSNPN and SVGIG (reference sequence). V was cut by 2 bases and J by 4 bases, with 18 bases left in between. The CDR3 sequence is 15 residues long. The chain uses TRBV30 and TRBJ2-7; D possibly corresponds to TRBD1 (5 bases). The sequence was obtained from a human donor who was the organ donor for an intestinal transplant. The sample was unstimulated CD8+ T cells sorted from spleen or lymph node cells, taken before transplant. The CDR3 DNA reads as TGTGCCTGGAGTACCAGTGTAGGGGCCTCGTACGAGCAGTACTTC. Its translation: CAWSTSVGASYEQYF.